This is a list of T cell receptor beta chains from one sample in a study of technical replicates of blood from a few donors. Profiling relied on immunoSEQ multiplex PCR, and the TCRdb table lists in-frame clones only, not all of them. The sample gives 55,000 to 75,000 clones, roughly 92% of which show up once; more than 3.5% is in the top ten. Source material: PBMCs. The receptors come from a human donor in good health. Some clones in this sample may be carry-over from other donors' samples. The CDR3 runs from the conserved cysteine through the conserved F or W. D genes are given only for firm matches. Clone size is not always given. Where it is, it says once, few, many or a class for expanded clones.

>TRBV14|14|-|TRBJ1-2|-
TGTGCCAGCAGCCAAGAATGGGCATCCTCTGGCTACACCTTC
CASSQEWASSGYTF
>TRBV2|15|-|TRBJ2-5|TRBD2
TGTGCCAGCAGTGGACTAGCGGGGGGGCTTAGGACCCAGTACTTC
CASSGLAGGLRTQYF
>TRBV5-1|15|once|TRBJ1-5|-
TGCGCCAGCAGCTTGGAGGGCGGGTCCAATCAGCCCCAGCATTTT
CASSLEGGSNQPQHF
>TRBV4-2|13|-|TRBJ1-2|-
TGTGCCAGCAGCCCGGACAGTACCTATGGCTACACCTTC
CASSPDSTYGYTF
>TRBV5-1|12|-|TRBJ1-2|-
TGCGCCAGCAGCTTGACAGGACGGGGCTACACCTTC
CASSLTGRGYTF
>TRBV18|13|-|TRBJ2-5|-
TGTGCCAGCTCACGTGGCAGGCAAGAGACCCAGTACTTC
CASSRGRQETQYF
>TRBV11-1|13|-|TRBJ2-7|-
TGTGCCAGCAGCGCCGGGTCCAAATACGAGCAGTACTTC
CASSAGSKYEQYF
>TRBV11-2|14|-|TRBJ1-3|-
TGTGCCAGCAGCCCCCTTTTATCTGGAAACACCATATATTTT
CASSPLLSGNTIYF
>TRBV27|15|-|TRBJ1-3|TRBD1
TGTGCCAGCAGCTGGACAGGGGGGATTGGAAACACCATATATTTT
CASSWTGGIGNTIYF
>TRBV30|15|-|TRBJ2-1|TRBD2
TGTGCCTGGAGTGTACATCTAGCGGGAGATAATGAGCAGTTCTTC
CAWSVHLAGDNEQFF
>TRBV7-8|16|-|TRBJ2-7|TRBD2
TGTGCCAGCAGCTTACCAATTAGCGGGGCTCCCGGCGAGCAGTACTTC
CASSLPISGAPGEQYF
>TRBV6-9|16|-|TRBJ2-4|-
TGTGCCAGCAGTCCGCGGGGACCCCTAGCCAAAAACATTCAGTACTTC
CASSPRGPLAKNIQYF
>TRBV5-1|15|once|TRBJ2-7|TRBD1
TGCGCCAGCAGCTTGGGACAGGGGGCCCCCTACGAGCAGTACTTC
CASSLGQGAPYEQYF
>TRBV6-5|14|few|TRBJ1-2|TRBD1
TGTGCCAGCAGTTACACACACAGGGGCCATGGCTACACCTTC
CASSYTHRGHGYTF
>TRBV28|13|-|TRBJ1-1|-
TGTGCCAGCAGCCTATCAGGGGCCACTGAAGCTTTCTTT
CASSLSGATEAFF
>TRBV5-5|15|-|TRBJ1-2|-
TGTGCCAGCAGCTTGGTTCCTGGGGAGCTCTATGGCTACACCTTC
CASSLVPGELYGYTF
>TRBV7-9|14|-|TRBJ2-4|TRBD2
TGTGCCAGCAGCTTCGGGGGGGCTGAAAACATTCAGTACTTC
CASSFGGAENIQYF
>TRBV10-3|15|-|TRBJ1-4|-
TGTGCCATCAGTCAGGGGTTTACGGATAATGAAAAACTGTTTTTT
CAISQGFTDNEKLFF
>TRBV6-1|14|-|TRBJ2-1|-
TGTGCCACCACGGTGCAGGGAGGCTACAATGAGCAGTTCTTC
CATTVQGGYNEQFF
>TRBV29-1|18|-|TRBJ2-1|TRBD1
TGCAGCGTTGAAAGACAGGGGGTACTAACGAGCTCCTACAATGAGCAGTTCTTC
CSVERQGVLTSSYNEQFF
>TRBV5-1|14|-|TRBJ1-4|TRBD1
TGCGCCAGCAGCCTGACAGGGCTAGATGAAAAACTGTTTTTT
CASSLTGLDEKLFF
>TRBV15|15|once|TRBJ2-2|TRBD2
TGTGCCACCAGGGGAGCGGGGGGCGGCACCGGGGAGCTGTTTTTT
CATRGAGGGTGELFF
>TRBV9|13|-|TRBJ1-1|-
TGTGCCAGCAGCGTAGCAGGGGAGGGTGAAGCTTTCTTT
CASSVAGEGEAFF
>TRBV7-6|19|-|TRBJ2-2|TRBD2
TGTGCCAGCAGCCCGAGACTTAGCGGGGGGCCTTTATCGAGCGGGGAGCTGTTTTTT
CASSPRLSGGPLSSGELFF
>TRBV5-8|16|-|TRBJ2-1|-
TGTGCCAGCAGCTTAATCGGGTCTGGAGGGAACAATGAGCAGTTCTTC
CASSLIGSGGNNEQFF
>TRBV6-1|15|-|TRBJ1-4|-
TGTGCCAGCACCCCAACGGGGGTGGCTAATGAAAAACTGTTTTTT
CASTPTGVANEKLFF
>TRBV7-9|13|-|TRBJ1-1|-
TGTGCCAGCAGCAACGGGTGGGACACTGAAGCTTTCTTT
CASSNGWDTEAFF
>TRBV5-1|15|-|TRBJ1-1|TRBD1
TGCGCCAGCAGCACGGGACAGGGGATGAACACTGAAGCTTTCTTT
CASSTGQGMNTEAFF
>TRBV7-2|16|-|TRBJ2-1|TRBD2
TGTGCCAGCAGCTTAGGCCGGACTAGATCCTCCCATGAGCAGTTCTTC
CASSLGRTRSSHEQFF
>TRBV7-2|15|-|TRBJ2-2|-
TGTGCCAGCAGCTTAGTGTCTAGCTCCCCCGGGGAGCTGTTTTTT
CASSLVSSSPGELFF
>TRBV2|15|-|TRBJ2-3|TRBD2
TGTGCCAGCAGCGGTAACGGGAGGGACACAGATACGCAGTATTTT
CASSGNGRDTDTQYF
>TRBV4-3|16|-|TRBJ2-1|-
TGCGCCAGCAGCCAAGACAGCGGACCCCCCTACAATGAGCAGTTCTTC
CASSQDSGPPYNEQFF
>TRBV4-2|16|-|TRBJ1-6|-
TGTGCCAGCAGCCAAGAGGTTCGGAGGGACGAGTCACCCCTCCACTTT
CASSQEVRRDESPLHF
>TRBV27|20|-|TRBJ2-3|TRBD2
TGTGCCAGCACCCCGAGGATGGGTCTAGCGGGAGGCCTCCGCACAGATACGCAGTATTTT
CASTPRMGLAGGLRTDTQYF
>TRBV4-1|13|few|TRBJ1-1|-
TGCGCCAGCAGCCAAGTGAAGGGGGCTGAAGCTTTCTTT
CASSQVKGAEAFF
>TRBV6-5|11|-|TRBJ1-2|TRBD1
TGTGCCAGCAGGAGACAGGGCGGCTACACCTTC
CASRRQGGYTF
>TRBV18|16|-|TRBJ2-3|-
TGTGCCAGCTCATCACTTGTGGGGGGAAGCACAGATACGCAGTATTTT
CASSSLVGGSTDTQYF
>TRBV27|15|-|TRBJ1-2|-
TGTGCCAGCCACGCCGGCGGCTCACCCAACTATGGCTACACCTTC
CASHAGGSPNYGYTF
>TRBV2|18|-|TRBJ2-3|TRBD1
TGTGCCCCCCGGGACAGGGGGCCACTAGCGGGATTCACAGATACGCAGTATTTT
CAPRDRGPLAGFTDTQYF
>TRBV5-4|18|-|TRBJ2-1|TRBD2
TGTGCCAGCAGCGGGCGATCTAGCGGGAGGAGCTCCTACAATGAGCAGTTCTTC
CASSGRSSGRSSYNEQFF
>TRBV4-1|14|-|TRBJ1-6|TRBD1
TGCGCCAGCAGCCAAGCGGACAGGGTTTCACCCCTCCACTTT
CASSQADRVSPLHF